The clone carrying this TCR beta chain was found a few times. Its specificity is not known. CDR1 and CDR2 from the germline V gene are MNHNY and SVGAGI (reference sequence). The V and J ends lost 6 bases and 2 bases respectively, with 13 bases between them. The CDR3 sequence is 14 residues long. TCRdb used MiXCR to reprocess the reads, holding one entry per CDR3 protein. The table has 65,000 to 85,000 distinct CDR3 sequences, approximately 30% seen once. The source of the sample is a study of T cell repertoires in cytomegalovirus infection. Background on the study: Carrying CMV and the relevant HLA type showed in public TCR beta signatures. The study, taken as a whole, reports: The ex vivo response was dominated by HLA-C-restricted CMV-specific TCR beta clonotypes. Cumulative frequency (of public TCR beta family members) identified carriers of CMV plus the relevant HLA.

The chain is built from TRBV6-6 and TRBJ1-2; unclear D gene. Sequencing used CD8+ T cells from cultured PBMCs, obtained from culture after CMV antigen stimulation. The sequence derives from a human donor in good health (CMV status not recorded). Some clones in this sample may be carry-over from other donors' samples. In DNA form, the CDR3 reads TGTGCCAGCAGACTACCCGGGAGCAACTATGGCTACACCTTC. This sequence encodes CASRLPGSNYGYTF.